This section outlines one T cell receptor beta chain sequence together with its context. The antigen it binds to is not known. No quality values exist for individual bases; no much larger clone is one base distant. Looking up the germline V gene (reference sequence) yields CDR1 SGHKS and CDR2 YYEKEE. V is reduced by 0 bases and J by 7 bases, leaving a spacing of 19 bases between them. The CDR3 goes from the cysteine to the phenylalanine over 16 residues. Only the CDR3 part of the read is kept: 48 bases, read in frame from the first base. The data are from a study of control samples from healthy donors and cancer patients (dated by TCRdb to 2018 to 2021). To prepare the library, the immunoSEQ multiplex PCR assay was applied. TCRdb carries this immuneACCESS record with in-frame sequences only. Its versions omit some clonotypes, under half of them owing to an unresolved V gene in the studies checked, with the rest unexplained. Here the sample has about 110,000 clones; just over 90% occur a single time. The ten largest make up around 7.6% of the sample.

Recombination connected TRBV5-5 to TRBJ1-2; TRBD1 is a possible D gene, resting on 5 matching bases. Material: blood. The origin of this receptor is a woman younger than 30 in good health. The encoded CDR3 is CASSLVYGDSPGGYTF. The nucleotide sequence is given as TGTGCCAGCAGCTTGGTCTACGGGGACTCTCCCGGTGGCTACACCTTC.